Sequencing of this T cell receptor (beta chain) was carried out in a study of CD4+ T cells in melanoma. Germline assignment: CDR1 PRHDT and CDR2 FYEKMQ (reference sequence). This CDR3 is built from 12 residues. V was clipped by 2 bases and J by 3 bases, with 4 bases between them. Assay: immunoSEQ multiplex PCR; the TCRdb copy retains only in-frame clones and omits some. The table lists approximately 47,000 clones, roughly nine tenths of them singletons. In the case of this clone: Its antigen is as yet unknown.

Study-level findings and limits: Neoantigen-specific CD4+ T cells in melanoma reportedly had diverse differentiation states. A reported correlation linked neoantigen-specific CD4+ T cells to CD8+, macrophage and B cell function.

The source of this sequence is a human donor with melanoma. This chain connects TRBV13 to TRBJ1-1; no firm D call. Sequenced material: peripheral blood. CDR3 bases: TGTGCCAGCAGCTTATCCGACACTGAAGCTTTCTTT. Its translation: CASSLSDTEAFF.